These 5 T cell receptor beta chains were sequenced from one sample in a study of beta chain features in type 1 diabetes. General observations from the study: Type 1 diabetes patients had TCRB CDR3s that were shorter (moderately but significantly so) in all four CD4+ subsets.

The whole isolated RNA underwent reverse transcription, so sequencing captured expressed TCRB transcripts. Assay used: immunoSEQ multiplex PCR; TCRdb lists only in-frame clones, some missing. The sample contains roughly 38,000 clones, around 63% of which appear only once. No antigen has been assigned to these receptors. Material: Tregs from blood. The receptor set was obtained from a man aged 25-45 years with type 1 diabetes. Some clones in this sample may be carry-over from other donors' samples.

This clone was detected only a few times. The rearrangement joins TRBV19 to TRBJ2-5; D gene uncertain. The V end was cut by 1 base, the J end by 2 bases, with 5 bases between. Germline V gene data show CDR1 as LNHDA and CDR2 as SQIVND (reference sequence). The CDR3 has 13 residues. In DNA form, the CDR3 reads TGTGCCAGTAGTATAGGGCAGCAAGAGACCCAGTACTTC. Translated, it gives CASSIGQQETQYF.

This clone was observed a single time. The rearrangement uses TRBV5-1 and TRBJ2-1; 12 bases line up with TRBD2. V lost 5 bases and J lost 2; bases outside the gene matches: 5. Germline V gene data show CDR1 as SGHRS and CDR2 as YFSETQ. This CDR3 contains 16 residues. CDR3 DNA sequence: TGCGCCAGCAGGCCGACTAGCGGGGGTACCTACAATGAGCAGTTCTTC. It encodes CASRPTSGGTYNEQFF. Complete variable domain (other parts from reference TRBV5-1 and TRBJ2-1): KAGVTQTPRYLIKTRGQQVTLSCSPISGHRSVSWYQQTPGQGLQFLFEYFSETQRNKGNFPGRFSGRQFSNSRSEMNVSTLELGDSALYLCASRPTSGGTYNEQFFGPGTRLTVL.

This rearrangement joins TRBV7-9 to TRBJ1-4, with D possibly TRBD1 on 6 matching bases. The CDR3 totals 15 residues. V lost 5 bases to trimming and J lost 3 bases, with 13 bases between them. Germline V gives CDR1 SEHNR, CDR2 FQNEAQ (reference sequence). CDR3: CASSPPGAANEKLFF. The DNA of the CDR3 is TGTGCCAGCAGCCCCCCAGGGGCGGCTAATGAAAAACTGTTTTTT.

The J gene is TRBJ1-2, the V gene TRBV6-1, with a tentative D call TRBD1 (6 bases). CDR1 and CDR2 from the germline V gene are MNHNS and SASEGT. The CDR3 length is 13 residues. The V end was cut by 4 bases, the J end by 5 bases, with 11 bases between. The CDR3 DNA is TGTGCCAGCAGTGGTGCCGGGACATATGGCTACACCTTC. Its translation: CASSGAGTYGYTF.

The genes are TRBV7-8 and TRBJ2-2; TRBD1 aligns across 7 bases. V was pared by 5 bases and J by 7 bases, with 10 bases of the junction left unmatched. Germline V CDR1 and CDR2: SGHVS, FQNEAQ. This CDR3 is built from 15 residues. CDR3 sequence: CASSLSRDRSGELFF. The CDR3 DNA sequence: TGTGCCAGCAGCCTTTCCCGGGACAGAAGCGGGGAGCTGTTTTTT.